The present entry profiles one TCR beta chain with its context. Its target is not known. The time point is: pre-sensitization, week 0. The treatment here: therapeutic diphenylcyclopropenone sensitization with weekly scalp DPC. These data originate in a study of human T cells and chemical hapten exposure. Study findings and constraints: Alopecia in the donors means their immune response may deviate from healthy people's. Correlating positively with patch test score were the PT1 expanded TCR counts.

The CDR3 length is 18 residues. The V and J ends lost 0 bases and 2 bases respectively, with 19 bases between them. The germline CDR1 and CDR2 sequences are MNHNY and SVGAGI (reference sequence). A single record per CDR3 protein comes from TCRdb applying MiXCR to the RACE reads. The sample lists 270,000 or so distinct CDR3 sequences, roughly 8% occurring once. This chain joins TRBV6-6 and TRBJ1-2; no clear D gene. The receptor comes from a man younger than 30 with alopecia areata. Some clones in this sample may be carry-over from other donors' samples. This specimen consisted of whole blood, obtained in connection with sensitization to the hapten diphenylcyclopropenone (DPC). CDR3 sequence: CASSYSDPEGRKNYGYTF. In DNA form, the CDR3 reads TGTGCCAGCAGTTACTCGGATCCCGAAGGCAGGAAGAACTATGGCTACACCTTC.